This T cell receptor (beta chain) was retrieved from a study of cytomegalovirus exposure and HLA in healthy donors. Study-level findings and limits: Reports credit the classifier with highly specific, highly sensitive diagnosis of cytomegalovirus status. The study recorded more than 150 TCR beta chains that were cytomegalovirus-associated. There were a few CMV-associated chains whose specificity for CMV antigens was confirmed in vitro.

Worth noting for this clone: Its matching antigen is unknown.

Deletions cut 2 bases from V and 1 base from J, with 11 bases between. The CDR3 loop spans 15 amino acids. Germline V lookup: CDR1 MNHEY, CDR2 SVGAGI. Using immunoSEQ multiplex PCR, the repertoire was profiled, and TCRdb retains in-frame clones only, with some absent. The table lists 200,000 or so clones, more than 75% of them singletons. Donors were drawn from the approximately 120-subject validation cohort, separate from the roughly 700-subject first cohort. The receptor was isolated from a woman aged 18-29 years in good health and CMV-seropositive. Material: PBMCs. The chain uses TRBV6-5 and TRBJ1-1; D perhaps matches TRBD1 (5 bases). DNA of the CDR3: TGTGCCAGCAGTTACATAGCAGGGCGGAACACTGAAGCTTTCTTT. This codes for CASSYIAGRNTEAFF.